This TCR beta chain was captured by sequencing in a study of T cell clonotyping in hematopoietic cell transplantation. As to time point: recipient sample about 28 days before transplant, after cytoreduction. Recipient blood drawn about 28 days pretransplant and days 30, 100, 180 after. The CDR3 spans 17 residues. Trimming stripped 7 bases from V and 5 bases from J, with 26 bases between. The germline CDR1 and CDR2 sequences are LNHDA and SQIVND (reference sequence). Measured with immunoSEQ multiplex PCR; TCRdb has only the in-frame clones, and not every one. The data contain roughly 30,000 clones, more than 65% of them singletons.

The receptor was isolated from a man aged 40-49 years with acute myeloid leukemia. Some clones in this sample may be carry-over from other donors' samples. The input for sequencing was peripheral blood mononuclear cells, taken before stem cell transplant. The genes are TRBV19 and TRBJ1-2, with D tentatively TRBD1 (5 bases). CDR3 DNA: TGTGCCAGTAACCTAGGGTCCCAGGGAGGGTTCGCGTATGGCTACACCTTC. Residues: CASNLGSQGGFAYGYTF.